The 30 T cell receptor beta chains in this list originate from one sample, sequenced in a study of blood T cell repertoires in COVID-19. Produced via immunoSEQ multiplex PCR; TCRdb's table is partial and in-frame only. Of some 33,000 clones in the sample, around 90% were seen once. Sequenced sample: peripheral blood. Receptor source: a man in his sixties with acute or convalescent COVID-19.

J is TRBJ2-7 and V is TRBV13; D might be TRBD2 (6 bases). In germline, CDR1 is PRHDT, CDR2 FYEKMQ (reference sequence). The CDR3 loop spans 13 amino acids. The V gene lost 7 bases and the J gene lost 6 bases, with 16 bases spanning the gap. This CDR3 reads CASTALAHTEQYF. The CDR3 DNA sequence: TGTGCCAGCACGGCCCTAGCGCACACCGAGCAGTACTTC.

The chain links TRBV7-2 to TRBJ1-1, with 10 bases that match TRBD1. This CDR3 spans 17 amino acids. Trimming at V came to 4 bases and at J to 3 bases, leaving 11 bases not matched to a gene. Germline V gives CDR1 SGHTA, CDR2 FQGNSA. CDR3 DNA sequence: TGTGCCAGCAGCTCACACAACCTCGGGACAGGGGACACTGAAGCTTTCTTT. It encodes CASSSHNLGTGDTEAFF.

CDR3 nucleotide sequence: TGCAGCGTTGATTCCAGGGTTGCCACCGGGGAGCTGTTTTTT. Protein product: CSVDSRVATGELFF. The chain couples TRBV29-1 to TRBJ2-2; tentatively, D is TRBD1 (5 bases). CDR3 size: 14 residues. Germline values: CDR1 SQVTM, CDR2 ANQGSEA. The V and J ends lost 3 bases and 4 bases respectively, with 12 bases between them.

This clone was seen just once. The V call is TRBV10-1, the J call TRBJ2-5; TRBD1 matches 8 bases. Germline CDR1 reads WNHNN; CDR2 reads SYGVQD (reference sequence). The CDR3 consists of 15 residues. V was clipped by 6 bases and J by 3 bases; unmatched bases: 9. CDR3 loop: CASSLRTGSEETQYF. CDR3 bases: TGCGCCAGCAGCCTACGGACAGGGAGTGAAGAGACCCAGTACTTC.

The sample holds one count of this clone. CDR3 sequence (DNA): TGTGCCGCCGGACTGGAGAACTATGGCTACACCTTC. Its protein product is CAAGLENYGYTF. The chain recombines TRBV10-3 with TRBJ1-2; D not resolved. The CDR3 runs to 12 residues. With 11 bases removed from V and 2 bases from J, the gap between germline ends came to 12 bases. Germline assignment: CDR1 ENHRY and CDR2 SYGVKD.

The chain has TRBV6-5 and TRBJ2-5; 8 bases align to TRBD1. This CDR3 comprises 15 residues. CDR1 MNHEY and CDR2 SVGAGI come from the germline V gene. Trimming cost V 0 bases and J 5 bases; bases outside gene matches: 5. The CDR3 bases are TGTGCCAGCAGTTACTCGACAGGGGTTGGGGAGACCCAGTACTTC. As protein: CASSYSTGVGETQYF.

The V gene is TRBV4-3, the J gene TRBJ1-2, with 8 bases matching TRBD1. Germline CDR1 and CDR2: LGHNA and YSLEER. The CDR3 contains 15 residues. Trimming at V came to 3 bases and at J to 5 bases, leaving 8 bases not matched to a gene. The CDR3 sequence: CASSQGTGSAYGYTF. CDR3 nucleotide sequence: TGCGCCAGCAGCCAGGGGACAGGCTCCGCATATGGCTACACCTTC.

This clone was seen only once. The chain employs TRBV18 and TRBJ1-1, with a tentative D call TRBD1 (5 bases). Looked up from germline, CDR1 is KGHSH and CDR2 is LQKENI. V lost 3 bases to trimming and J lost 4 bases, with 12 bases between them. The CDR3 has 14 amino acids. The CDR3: CASSPSSGGTEAFF. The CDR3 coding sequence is TGTGCCAGCTCACCGAGCTCGGGGGGCACTGAAGCTTTCTTT.

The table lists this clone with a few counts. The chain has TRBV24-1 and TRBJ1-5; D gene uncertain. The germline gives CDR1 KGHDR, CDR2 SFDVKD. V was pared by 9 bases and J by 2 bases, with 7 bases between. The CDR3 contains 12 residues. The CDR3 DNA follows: TGTGCCACCGCGCGAGGCAATCAGCCCCAGCATTTT. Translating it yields CATARGNQPQHF.

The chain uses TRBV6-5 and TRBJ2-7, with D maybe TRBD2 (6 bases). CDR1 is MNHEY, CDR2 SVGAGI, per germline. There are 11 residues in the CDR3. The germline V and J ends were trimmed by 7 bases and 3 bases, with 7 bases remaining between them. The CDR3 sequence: CASMDYYEQYV. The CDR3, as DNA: TGTGCCAGCATGGACTACTACGAGCAGTACGTC.

CDR3 in amino acids: CASSLYGGGQPQHF. The CDR3 DNA follows: TGTGCCAGCAGCTTATACGGGGGGGGTCAGCCCCAGCATTTT. The V gene is TRBV5-4, the J gene TRBJ1-5, with D possibly being TRBD1 (5 bases). CDR1 is SGHNT, CDR2 YYREEE, per germline (reference sequence). Trimming removed 2 bases from V and 6 bases from J, with 12 bases in between. The CDR3 spans 14 residues. The variable domain in full, with the rest retrieved from reference TRBV5-4 and TRBJ1-5, is ETGVTQSPTHLIKTRGQQVTLRCSSQSGHNTVSWYQQALGQGPQFIFQYYREEENGRGNFPPRFSGLQFPNYSSELNVNALELDDSALYLCASSLYGGGQPQHFGDGTRLSIL.

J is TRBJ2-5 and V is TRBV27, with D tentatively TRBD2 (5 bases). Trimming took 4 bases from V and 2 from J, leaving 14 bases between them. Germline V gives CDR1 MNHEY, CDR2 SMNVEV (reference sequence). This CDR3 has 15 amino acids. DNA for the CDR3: TGTGCCAGCAGTTCCCGGGGTCTGGTACAAGAGACCCAGTACTTC. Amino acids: CASSSRGLVQETQYF.

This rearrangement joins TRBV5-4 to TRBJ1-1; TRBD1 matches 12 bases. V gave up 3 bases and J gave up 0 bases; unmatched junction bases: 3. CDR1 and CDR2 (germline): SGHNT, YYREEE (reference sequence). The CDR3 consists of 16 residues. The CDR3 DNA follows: TGTGCCAGCAGCTCCGGGACAGGGGGCCTGAACACTGAAGCTTTCTTT. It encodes CASSSGTGGLNTEAFF.

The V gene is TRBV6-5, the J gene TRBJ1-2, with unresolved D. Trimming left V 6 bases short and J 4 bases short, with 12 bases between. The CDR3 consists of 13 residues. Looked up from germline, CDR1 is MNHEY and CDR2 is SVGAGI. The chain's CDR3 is CASSKRVTYGYTF. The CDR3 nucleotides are TGTGCCAGCAGCAAGAGGGTCACCTATGGCTACACCTTC.

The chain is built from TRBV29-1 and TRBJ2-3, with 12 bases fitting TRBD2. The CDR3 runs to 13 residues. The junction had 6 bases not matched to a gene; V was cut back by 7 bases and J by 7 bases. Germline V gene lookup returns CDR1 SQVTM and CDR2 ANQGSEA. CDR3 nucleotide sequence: TGCAGCGGGCGGACTAGCGGGATGAATACGCAGTATTTT. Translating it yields CSGRTSGMNTQYF.

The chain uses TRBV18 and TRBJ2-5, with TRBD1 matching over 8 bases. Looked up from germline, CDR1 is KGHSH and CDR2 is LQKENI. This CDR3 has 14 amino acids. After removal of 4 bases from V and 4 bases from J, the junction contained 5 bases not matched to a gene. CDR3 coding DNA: TGTGCCAGCTCACAGACAGGGGCTGGAGAGACCCAGTACTTC. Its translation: CASSQTGAGETQYF.

CDR3 bases: TGTGCCACCAGACCCACAACCACAGATACGCAGTATTTT. Translated, it gives CATRPTTTDTQYF. This chain connects TRBV15 to TRBJ2-3; D call uncertain. The CDR3 totals 13 residues. Looked up from germline, CDR1 is LNHNV and CDR2 is YYDKDF (reference sequence). Trimming cost V 6 bases and J 2 bases, with 9 bases left between them.

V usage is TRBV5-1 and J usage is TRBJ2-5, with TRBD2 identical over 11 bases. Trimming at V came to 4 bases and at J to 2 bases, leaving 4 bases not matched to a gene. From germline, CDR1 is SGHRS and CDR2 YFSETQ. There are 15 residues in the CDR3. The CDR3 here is CASSPGTSGQETQYF. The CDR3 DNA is TGCGCCAGCAGCCCGGGGACTAGCGGTCAAGAGACCCAGTACTTC.

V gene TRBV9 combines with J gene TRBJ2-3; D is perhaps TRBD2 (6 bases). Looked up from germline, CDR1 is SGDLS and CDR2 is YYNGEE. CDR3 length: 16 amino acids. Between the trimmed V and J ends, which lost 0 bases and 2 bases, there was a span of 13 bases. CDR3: CASSVGSAGSTDTQYF. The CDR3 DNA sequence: TGTGCCAGCAGCGTAGGTTCTGCGGGATCCACAGATACGCAGTATTTT.

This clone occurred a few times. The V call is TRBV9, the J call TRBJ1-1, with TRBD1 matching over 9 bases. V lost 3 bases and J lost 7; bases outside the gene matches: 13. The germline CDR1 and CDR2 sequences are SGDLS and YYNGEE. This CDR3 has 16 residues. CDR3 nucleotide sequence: TGTGCCAGCAGCGCCCCGGGACAGGGCGGCCAGGGTGAAGCTTTCTTT. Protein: CASSAPGQGGQGEAFF.

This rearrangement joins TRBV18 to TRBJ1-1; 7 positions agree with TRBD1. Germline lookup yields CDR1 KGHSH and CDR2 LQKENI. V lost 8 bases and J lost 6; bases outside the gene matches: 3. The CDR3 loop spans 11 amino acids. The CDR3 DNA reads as TGTGCCAGCAGCAGGGGGTCTGAAGCTTTCTTT. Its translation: CASSRGSEAFF. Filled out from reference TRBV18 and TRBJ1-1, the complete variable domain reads NAGVMQNPRHLVRRRGQEARLRCSPMKGHSHVYWYRQLPEEGLKFMVYLQKENIIDESGMPKERFSAEFPKEGPSILRIQQVVRGDSAAYFCASSRGSEAFFGQGTRLTVV.

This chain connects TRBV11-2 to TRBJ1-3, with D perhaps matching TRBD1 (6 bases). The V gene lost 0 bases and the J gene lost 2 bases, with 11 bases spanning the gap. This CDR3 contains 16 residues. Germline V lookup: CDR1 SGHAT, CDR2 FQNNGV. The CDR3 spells CASSLDWQGTGNTIYF. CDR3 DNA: TGTGCCAGCAGCTTAGACTGGCAGGGGACTGGAAACACCATATATTTT.

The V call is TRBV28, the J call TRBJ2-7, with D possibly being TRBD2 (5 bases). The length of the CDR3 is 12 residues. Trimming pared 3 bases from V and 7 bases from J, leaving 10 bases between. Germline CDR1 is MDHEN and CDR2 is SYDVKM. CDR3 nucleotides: TGTGCCAGCAGTTTTAACCGGGGAGAGCAGTACGTC. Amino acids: CASSFNRGEQYV.

CDR3: CASSVEVGQPQHF. The CDR3 nucleotides are TGTGCCAGCAGTGTGGAGGTAGGTCAGCCCCAGCATTTT. This chain connects TRBV2 to TRBJ1-5; D remains ambiguous. This CDR3 is 13 amino acids long. Germline V gene sequence: CDR1 SNHLY, CDR2 FYNNEI. Trimming pared 4 bases from V and 6 bases from J, leaving 10 bases between.

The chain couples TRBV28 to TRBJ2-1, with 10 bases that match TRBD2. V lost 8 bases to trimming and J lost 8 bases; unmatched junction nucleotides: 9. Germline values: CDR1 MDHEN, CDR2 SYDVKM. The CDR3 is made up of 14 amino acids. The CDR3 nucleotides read TGTGCCAGCGGATCTAGCGGGAGAGGCGATGAGCAGTTCTTC. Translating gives CASGSSGRGDEQFF.

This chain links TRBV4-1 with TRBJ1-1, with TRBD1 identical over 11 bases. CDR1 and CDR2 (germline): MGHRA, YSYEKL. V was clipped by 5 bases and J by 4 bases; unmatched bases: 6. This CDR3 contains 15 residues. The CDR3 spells CASSTGTGGSTEAFF. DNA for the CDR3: TGCGCCAGCAGCACCGGGACAGGGGGAAGCACTGAAGCTTTCTTT.

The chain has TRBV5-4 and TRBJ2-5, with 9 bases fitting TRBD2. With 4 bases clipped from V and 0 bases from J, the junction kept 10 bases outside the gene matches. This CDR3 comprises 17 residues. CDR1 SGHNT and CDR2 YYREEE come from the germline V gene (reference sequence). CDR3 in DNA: TGTGCCAGCAGCCCTACTGGTCTAGCGGGGTACCAAGAGACCCAGTACTTC. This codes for CASSPTGLAGYQETQYF.

Written as DNA, the CDR3 is TGTGCCAGTAGTATATTCGGGGGAGAATCCTACGAGCAGTACTTC. It yields the protein CASSIFGGESYEQYF. This chain joins TRBV19 and TRBJ2-7, with D possibly being TRBD2 (6 bases). The CDR3 spans 15 residues. Trimming left V 2 bases short and J 1 base short, with 12 bases between. The V gene's germline CDR1 is LNHDA and CDR2 SQIVND (reference sequence).

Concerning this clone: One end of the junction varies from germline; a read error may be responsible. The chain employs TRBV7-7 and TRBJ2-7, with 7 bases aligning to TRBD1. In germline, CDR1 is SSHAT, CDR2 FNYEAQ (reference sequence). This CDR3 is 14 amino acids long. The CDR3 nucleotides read TGTGCTAGCAGCTTGGACAGGAGCTCCTACGAGCAGTACTTC. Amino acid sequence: CASSLDRSSYEQYF.

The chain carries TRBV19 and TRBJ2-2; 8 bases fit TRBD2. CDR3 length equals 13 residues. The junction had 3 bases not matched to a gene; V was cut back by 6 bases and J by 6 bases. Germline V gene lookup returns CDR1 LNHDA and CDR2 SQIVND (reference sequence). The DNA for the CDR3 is TGTGCCAGTAGGAAGACTAGCGCCGGGGAGCTGTTTTTT. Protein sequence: CASRKTSAGELFF.